Below, 32 T cell receptor beta chains from the same sample are listed, as sequenced in a study of T cells in Graves' hyperthyroidism and ophthalmopathy (dated by TCRdb to 2018 to 2020). Library construction relied on multiplex PCR. Sequencing relied on an Illumina HiSeq 2000. Amplification of TCR beta CDR3 regions was carried out from RNA transcripts. A first-round RT-PCR of the TCR CDR3 used the HTBI primer set with the Qiagen OneStep RT-PCR kit. TCRdb's own reprocessing of the public reads used fastp at Q25 and MiXCR and kept productive beta chains. CDR3 protein duplicates are merged, each entry listing the most common genes and DNA. The table for this sample lists around 280,000 distinct CDR3 sequences; roughly an eighth of them were counted only once. Roughly 8.2% of the sample goes to the ten largest clones. Source material: blood. The receptors come from a woman in her thirties or forties with Graves' hyperthyroidism.

There are many counts of this clonotype. The rearrangement links TRBV28 to TRBJ1-2; D is perhaps TRBD1 (5 bases). Trimming took 6 bases from V and 8 from J, leaving 19 bases between them. The CDR3 length is 14 residues. CDR1 MDHEN and CDR2 SYDVKM come from the germline V gene. This CDR3 reads CASSAAQGGKGYTF. CDR3 coding DNA: TGTGCCAGCAGCGCGGCGCAGGGAGGGAAAGGCTACACCTTC.

The table lists this clonotype with many counts. The V call is TRBV6-4, the J call TRBJ1-2; TRBD1 might be the D (5 bases). From germline, CDR1 is MRHNA and CDR2 SNTAGT. The V end lost 0 bases, the J end lost 8 bases, and 7 bases lay between the germline ends. The CDR3 runs to 12 residues. The CDR3 here is CASSDSGVGYTF. As DNA, the CDR3 is TGTGCCAGCAGTGACTCAGGGGTCGGCTACACCTTC.

This clonotype showed up just a few times. The chain employs TRBV24-1 and TRBJ2-3; 11 nucleotides match TRBD1. Per the germline V gene, CDR1 is KGHDR and CDR2 is SFDVKD. V was pared by 3 bases and J by 4 bases, with 5 bases of the junction left unmatched. CDR3 size: 16 residues. Here the CDR3 reads CATSDAPGQGADTQYF. The CDR3 DNA is TGTGCCACCAGTGATGCCCCGGGACAGGGGGCAGATACGCAGTATTTT.

The table lists this clonotype with many counts. This chain links TRBV13 with TRBJ1-1; 7 bases line up with TRBD1. The CDR3 sequence is 14 residues long. Germline CDR1 is PRHDT and CDR2 is FYEKMQ (reference sequence). With V trimmed by 5 bases and J by 6 bases, 9 bases remained unmatched. CDR3 sequence (DNA): TGTGCCAGCAGCACCACAGGGGCTGGGGCTGAAGCTTTCTTT. This gives the protein CASSTTGAGAEAFF. Supplemented by reference TRBV13 and TRBJ1-1, the full variable domain reads AAGVIQSPRHLIKEKRETATLKCYPIPRHDTVYWYQQGPGQDPQFLISFYEKMQSDKGSIPDRFSAQQFSDYHSELNMSSLELGDSALYFCASSTTGAGAEAFFGQGTRLTVV.

The chain has TRBV2 and TRBJ2-1; 9 bases are a match to TRBD1. CDR1 is SNHLY, CDR2 FYNNEI, per germline. The CDR3 consists of 17 residues. After removal of 3 bases from V and 0 bases from J, the junction contained 6 bases not matched to a gene. DNA for the CDR3: TGTGCCAGCAGTGAGGAGACAGGGGGTCCCTCCTACAATGAGCAGTTCTTC. Encoded protein: CASSEETGGPSYNEQFF.

This clonotype was recorded at least ten times. This chain joins TRBV12-3 or TRBV12-4 and TRBJ2-7; 11 nucleotides align to TRBD2. The CDR3 spans 14 residues. V shed 7 bases, J shed 7 bases, and the junction held 9 bases outside the gene matches. As DNA, the CDR3 is TGTGCCAGCAAAGATACTAGCGGGAGCAAAGAGCAGTACTTC. It translates to CASKDTSGSKEQYF.

The rearrangement joins TRBV6-2 or TRBV6-3 to TRBJ1-1, with unresolved D. The V end was cut by 5 bases, the J end by 7 bases, with 8 bases between. The germline gives CDR1 MNHEY, CDR2 SVGEGT. The CDR3 extends over 11 amino acids. CDR3: CASSGGVEAFF. CDR3 DNA sequence: TGTGCCAGCAGTGGCGGCGTTGAAGCTTTCTTT.

In this sample, this clonotype turned up a few times. The rearrangement uses TRBV5-1 and TRBJ2-1; 9 bases are a match to TRBD2. The J segment lost 8 bases and the V segment lost 0 bases, leaving 6 bases of the junction unmatched. The length of the CDR3 is 15 residues. Looked up from germline, CDR1 is SGHRS and CDR2 is YFSETQ. This CDR3 reads CASSLGLAGIHEQFF. In DNA form, the CDR3 reads TGCGCCAGCAGCTTGGGGCTAGCGGGAATACATGAGCAGTTCTTC.

The sample holds many counts of this clonotype. This chain uses TRBV25-1 with TRBJ1-1, with unresolved D. The V and J ends lost 3 bases and 8 bases respectively, with 16 bases between them. The CDR3 spans 14 residues. From germline, CDR1 is MGHDK and CDR2 SYGVNS. The CDR3 spells CASSDWNGVTEAFF. The CDR3 DNA reads TGTGCCAGCAGTGATTGGAACGGCGTGACAGAAGCTTTCTTT.

The chain is built from TRBV7-2 and TRBJ2-3; D might be TRBD2 (5 bases). This CDR3 has 14 amino acids. CDR1 and CDR2 from the germline V gene are SGHTA and FQGNSA. V shed 6 bases and J shed 3 bases, with 13 bases lying between them. CDR3 amino acids: CASRRAAVTDTQYF. Here the CDR3 DNA reads TGTGCCAGCAGGAGGGCCGCGGTGACAGATACGCAGTATTTT. Filled out from reference TRBV7-2 and TRBJ2-3, the complete variable domain reads GAGVSQSPSNKVTEKGKDVELRCDPISGHTALYWYRQSLGQGLEFLIYFQGNSAPDKSGLPSDRFSAERTGGSVSTLTIQRTQQEDSAVYLCASRRAAVTDTQYFGPGTRLTVL.

This clonotype was seen repeatedly, ten times or more. The chain couples TRBV7-9 to TRBJ2-5; D not resolved. This CDR3 has 11 residues. V lost 5 bases, J lost 5 bases, and 6 bases lay in between. Germline V lookup: CDR1 SEHNR, CDR2 FQNEAQ (reference sequence). CDR3 in amino acids: CASSLFETQYF. CDR3 sequence (DNA): TGTGCCAGCAGCCTGTTTGAGACCCAGTACTTC.

The V gene is TRBV9, the J gene TRBJ2-7; 16 nucleotides match TRBD2. CDR1 and CDR2 from the germline V gene are SGDLS and YYNGEE. This CDR3 contains 20 residues. The V gene end was trimmed by 0 bases and the J gene end by 0 bases; junction bases not matched to a gene: 9. CDR3 nucleotide sequence: TGTGCCAGCAGCGTAGCGGGGACGGGACTAGCGGGAGGGTACTCCTACGAGCAGTACTTC. This sequence encodes CASSVAGTGLAGGYSYEQYF.

This clonotype was seen many times. The chain couples TRBV15 to TRBJ1-1; D not resolved. The CDR3 sequence is 15 residues long. The germline V and J ends were trimmed by 3 bases and 4 bases, with 15 bases remaining between them. Germline-derived CDR1 and CDR2 are LNHNV and YYDKDF (reference sequence). DNA of the CDR3: TGTGCCACCAGCAGTGCTTTTGGGGATTTCACTGAAGCTTTCTTT. Protein sequence: CATSSAFGDFTEAFF.

This clonotype has ten or more counts. The V gene is TRBV11-2, the J gene TRBJ2-7; TRBD1 is a possible D gene (7 bases). CDR3 length: 15 residues. The V gene lost 0 bases and the J gene lost 4 bases, with 13 bases spanning the gap. Germline CDR1 is SGHAT and CDR2 is FQNNGV. CDR3 DNA: TGTGCCAGCAGCTTAGACAGGGGGGTTTTGTACGAGCAGTACTTC. Translation gives CASSLDRGVLYEQYF.

This rearrangement joins TRBV12-3 or TRBV12-4 to TRBJ2-1; TRBD1 is a possible D gene (6 bases). V gave up 7 bases and J gave up 7 bases, with 17 bases separating them. The CDR3 runs 14 residues. The CDR3 sequence: CASTVGQPLNEQFF. The CDR3 nucleotides read TGTGCCAGCACAGTAGGACAGCCACTTAATGAGCAGTTCTTC.

This clonotype was detected a few times. This chain's CDR3 is CATSGTGGSTNEKLFF. CDR3 sequence (DNA): TGTGCCACATCCGGGACAGGAGGATCAACTAATGAAAAACTGTTTTTT. V is TRBV25-1 and J is TRBJ1-4, with 8 bases that match TRBD1. The germline V gene has CDR1 MGHDK and CDR2 SYGVNS. The CDR3 has 16 amino acids. Unmatched junction bases numbered 10, after V lost 10 bases and J lost 0 bases.

This clonotype has ten or more counts. The chain uses TRBV27 and TRBJ1-1; D may be TRBD1 (5 bases). The CDR3 covers 13 residues. Trimming pared 3 bases from V and 6 bases from J, leaving 11 bases between. Germline V gene data show CDR1 as MNHEY and CDR2 as SMNVEV (reference sequence). The CDR3 here is CASSLSGWAEAFF. CDR3 DNA: TGTGCCAGCAGTTTGTCAGGGTGGGCTGAAGCTTTCTTT.

This clonotype has ten or more counts. The J gene is TRBJ2-3, the V gene TRBV11-2; 7 bases are a match to TRBD2. V lost 2 bases, J lost 3 bases, and 8 bases stayed unmatched. Per germline, CDR1 SGHAT and CDR2 FQNNGV. This CDR3 is 16 amino acids long. The DNA for the CDR3 is TGTGCCAGCAGCTTATTCACGGGAGGAGGAACAGATACGCAGTATTTT. Its translation: CASSLFTGGGTDTQYF. The full variable domain, in which reference TRBV11-2 and TRBJ2-3 provide the parts outside the CDR3, is EAGVAQSPRYKIIEKRQSVAFWCNPISGHATLYWYQQILGQGPKLLIQFQNNGVVDDSQLPKDRFSAERLKGVDSTLKIQPAKLEDSAVYLCASSLFTGGGTDTQYFGPGTRLTVL.

As to this clonotype: This may arise from a read error, as a much more abundant clone is one base away. The chain carries TRBV10-3 and TRBJ1-4; D remains unclear. Germline CDR1 reads ENHRY; CDR2 reads SYGVKD. This CDR3 is 16 amino acids long. CDR3 bases: TGTGCCATCAGTGACTTCCGAGGCGCAACTAATGAAAAACCGTTTTTT. This gives the protein CAISDFRGATNEKPFF.

This clonotype was found many times. This chain links TRBV6-6 with TRBJ2-1, with a possible D match to TRBD2 (5 bases). V was shortened by 2 bases and J by 5 bases, with 16 bases between the two germline ends. Germline assignment: CDR1 MNHNY and CDR2 SVGAGI (reference sequence). This CDR3 comprises 16 residues. CDR3: CASSYGRAAAHNEQFF. The CDR3 bases are TGTGCCAGCAGTTACGGGAGAGCAGCGGCGCACAATGAGCAGTTCTTC.

This clonotype was counted ten times or more. The V and J genes are TRBV19 and TRBJ2-7, with D perhaps TRBD1 (5 bases). Germline assignment: CDR1 LNHDA and CDR2 SQIVND (reference sequence). V lost 6 bases and J lost 1, with 13 bases in between. There are 14 residues in the CDR3. This CDR3 reads CASSPGANSYEQYF. The CDR3 nucleotides are TGTGCCAGTAGCCCTGGGGCGAATTCCTACGAGCAGTACTTC.

This clonotype showed up many times. J is TRBJ1-3 and V is TRBV28, with D unresolved. The germline V gene encodes CDR1 MDHEN and CDR2 SYDVKM. Trimming pared 5 bases from V and 0 bases from J, leaving 14 bases between. The length of the CDR3 is 16 residues. This CDR3 is CASSLVDRRSGNTIYF. In nucleotides, the CDR3 is TGTGCCAGCAGTCTCGTCGACCGGCGCTCTGGAAACACCATATATTTT.

At least ten counts were recorded for this clonotype. The CDR3 DNA is TGTGCCAGCAGTTACGGAAGCGGGACCGGTGAGCAGTTCTTC. Residues: CASSYGSGTGEQFF. The chain employs TRBV6-5 and TRBJ2-1; TRBD2 agrees at 7 bases. Germline V gives CDR1 MNHEY, CDR2 SVGAGI. V lost 2 bases to trimming and J lost 9 bases; unmatched junction nucleotides: 7. The CDR3 length is 14 residues.

This clonotype was seen ten or more times. V gene TRBV30 combines with J gene TRBJ1-5, with no clear D. The CDR3 consists of 13 residues. Trimming took off 0 bases at V and 4 bases at J, with 7 bases between the two ends. Germline CDR1 is GTSNPN and CDR2 is SVGIG (reference sequence). Here the CDR3 reads CAWSVGYNQPQHF. In DNA, the CDR3 is TGTGCCTGGAGTGTTGGGTATAATCAGCCCCAGCATTTT.

The CDR3 DNA reads as TGTGCCAGCAGCAACACCCCGCTTGGAGAAAAACTGTTTTTT. As protein: CASSNTPLGEKLFF. The chain joins TRBV9 to TRBJ1-4; D is uncertain. The CDR3 sequence is 14 residues long. Between the trimmed V and J ends, which lost 4 bases and 8 bases, there was a span of 15 bases. Germline lookup yields CDR1 SGDLS and CDR2 YYNGEE.

The chain joins TRBV19 to TRBJ2-4; D gene unclear. Trimming removed 6 bases at V and 0 bases at J, with 12 bases between. Germline CDR1 is LNHDA and CDR2 is SQIVND (reference sequence). CDR3 length: 15 residues. As DNA, the CDR3 is TGTGCCAGTAGGGGCGGAGTAATAGCCAAAAACATTCAGTACTTC. Protein sequence: CASRGGVIAKNIQYF.

This clonotype has just a few counts. The chain is built from TRBV7-9 and TRBJ2-1; 10 positions match TRBD2. Trimming took 3 bases from V and 2 from J; bases not matched to a gene: 4. The CDR3 is made up of 16 amino acids. The germline V gene encodes CDR1 SEHNR and CDR2 FQNEAQ (reference sequence). Here the CDR3 DNA reads TGTGCCAGCAGCTTCGTCCTAGCGGGAGCCTACAATGAGCAGTTCTTC. Protein sequence: CASSFVLAGAYNEQFF.

This clonotype came up many times. V usage is TRBV24-1 and J usage is TRBJ1-1, with D uncertain. The V and J ends lost 4 bases and 1 base respectively, with 0 bases between them. The CDR3 has 11 amino acids. Germline-derived CDR1 and CDR2 are KGHDR and SFDVKD. Here the CDR3 DNA reads TGTGCCACCAGTGAGAACACTGAAGCTTTCTTT. Its protein product is CATSENTEAFF.

In this sample, this clonotype turned up many times. The genes are TRBV2 and TRBJ2-7; TRBD1 matches at 10 bases. Looked up from germline, CDR1 is SNHLY and CDR2 is FYNNEI. The CDR3 covers 13 residues. V shed 8 bases and J 2 bases; nucleotides not matched to a gene: 3. For the CDR3, the DNA is TGTGCCAGCGCCGGACAGGGGGCCTACGAGCAGTACTTC. Translating gives CASAGQGAYEQYF.

This clonotype turned up a few times. V is TRBV3-1 and J is TRBJ2-3; 7 bases line up with TRBD2. Germline CDR1 is LGHDT and CDR2 is YNNKEL (reference sequence). Trimming took 1 base from V and 0 from J; bases not matched to a gene: 7. The CDR3 runs to 17 residues. Written as DNA, the CDR3 is TGTGCCAGCAGCCAAGCGAAGGGTAGCGGGAGCACAGATACGCAGTATTTT. Translated, it gives CASSQAKGSGSTDTQYF.

The sample holds a few counts of this clonotype. This sequence joins TRBV7-9 and TRBJ2-1; 8 bases are a match to TRBD2. The CDR3 is 15 amino acids. The germline CDR1 and CDR2 sequences are SEHNR and FQNEAQ (reference sequence). The V gene end was trimmed by 6 bases and the J gene end by 3 bases; junction bases not matched to a gene: 7. This CDR3 reads CASSSGNQFYNEQFF. As DNA, the CDR3 is TGTGCCAGCAGTAGCGGGAATCAATTCTACAATGAGCAGTTCTTC.

This clonotype was detected many times. The chain recombines TRBV5-8 with TRBJ1-5; D possibly corresponds to TRBD1 (5 bases). CDR3 length: 14 residues. The germline gives CDR1 SGHTS, CDR2 YDEGEE. V was clipped by 4 bases and J by 2 bases, with 10 bases between them. The CDR3 is CASSPKGRNQPQHF. The CDR3 DNA sequence: TGTGCCAGCAGCCCCAAGGGACGCAATCAGCCCCAGCATTTT.